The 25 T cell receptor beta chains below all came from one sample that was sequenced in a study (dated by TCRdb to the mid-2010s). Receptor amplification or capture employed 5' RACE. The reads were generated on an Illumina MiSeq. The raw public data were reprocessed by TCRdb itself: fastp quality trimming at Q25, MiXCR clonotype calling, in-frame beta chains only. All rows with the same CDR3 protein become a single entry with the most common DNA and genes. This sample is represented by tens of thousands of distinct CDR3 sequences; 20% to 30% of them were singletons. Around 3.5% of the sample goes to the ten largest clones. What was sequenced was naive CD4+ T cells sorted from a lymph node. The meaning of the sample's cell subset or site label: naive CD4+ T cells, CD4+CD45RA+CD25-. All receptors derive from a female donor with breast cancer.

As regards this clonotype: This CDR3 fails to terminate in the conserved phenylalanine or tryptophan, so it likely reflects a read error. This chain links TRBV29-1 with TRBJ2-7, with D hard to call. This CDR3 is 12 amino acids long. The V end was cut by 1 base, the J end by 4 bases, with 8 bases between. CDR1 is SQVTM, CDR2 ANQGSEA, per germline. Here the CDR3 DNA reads TGCAGCGTTGAAGGGCAGTCTTACGAGCAGTACCTC. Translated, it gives CSVEGQSYEQYL.

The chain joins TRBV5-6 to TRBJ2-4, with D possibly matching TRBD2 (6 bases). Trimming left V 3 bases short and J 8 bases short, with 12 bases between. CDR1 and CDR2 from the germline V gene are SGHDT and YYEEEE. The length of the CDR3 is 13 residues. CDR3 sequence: CASSSRWGDIQYF. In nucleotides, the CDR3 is TGTGCCAGCAGCTCCAGATGGGGGGACATTCAGTACTTC.

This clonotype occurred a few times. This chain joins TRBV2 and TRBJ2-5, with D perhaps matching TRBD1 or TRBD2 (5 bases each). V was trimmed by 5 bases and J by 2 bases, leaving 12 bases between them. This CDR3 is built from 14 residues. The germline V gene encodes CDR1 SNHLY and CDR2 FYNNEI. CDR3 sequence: CASSTGTEQETQYF. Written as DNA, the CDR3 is TGTGCCAGCAGTACCGGGACGGAACAAGAGACCCAGTACTTC.

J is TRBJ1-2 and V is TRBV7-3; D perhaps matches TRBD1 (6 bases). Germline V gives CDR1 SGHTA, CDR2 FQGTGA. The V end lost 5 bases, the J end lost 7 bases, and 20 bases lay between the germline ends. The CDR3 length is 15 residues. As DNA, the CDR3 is TGTGCCAGCAGCCCTAGTGCTCGGGGGGCGGGTGGCTACACCTTC. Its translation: CASSPSARGAGGYTF.

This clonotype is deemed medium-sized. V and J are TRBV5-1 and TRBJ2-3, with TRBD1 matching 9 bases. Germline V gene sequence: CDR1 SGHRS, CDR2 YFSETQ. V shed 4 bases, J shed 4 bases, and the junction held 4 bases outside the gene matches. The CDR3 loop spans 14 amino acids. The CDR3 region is CASSLGQGPDTQYF. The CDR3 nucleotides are TGCGCCAGCAGCCTGGGACAGGGCCCAGATACGCAGTATTTT.

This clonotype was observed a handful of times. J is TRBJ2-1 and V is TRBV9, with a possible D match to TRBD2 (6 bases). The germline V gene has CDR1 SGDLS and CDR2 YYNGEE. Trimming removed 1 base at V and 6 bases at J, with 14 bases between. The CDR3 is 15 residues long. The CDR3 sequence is CASSVLGGAGNEQFF. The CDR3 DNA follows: TGTGCCAGCAGCGTACTGGGGGGAGCAGGCAATGAGCAGTTCTTC.

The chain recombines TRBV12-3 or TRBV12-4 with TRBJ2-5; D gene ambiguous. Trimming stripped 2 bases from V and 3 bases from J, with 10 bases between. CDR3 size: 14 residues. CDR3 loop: CASSLQDSKETQYF. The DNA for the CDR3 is TGTGCCAGCAGTTTACAGGATTCTAAAGAGACCCAGTACTTC.

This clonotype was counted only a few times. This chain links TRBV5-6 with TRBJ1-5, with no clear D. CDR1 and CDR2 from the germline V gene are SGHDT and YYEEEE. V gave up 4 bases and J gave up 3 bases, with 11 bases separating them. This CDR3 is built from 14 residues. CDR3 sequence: CASSRVANNQPQHF. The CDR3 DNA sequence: TGTGCCAGCAGCCGCGTGGCCAACAATCAGCCCCAGCATTTT.

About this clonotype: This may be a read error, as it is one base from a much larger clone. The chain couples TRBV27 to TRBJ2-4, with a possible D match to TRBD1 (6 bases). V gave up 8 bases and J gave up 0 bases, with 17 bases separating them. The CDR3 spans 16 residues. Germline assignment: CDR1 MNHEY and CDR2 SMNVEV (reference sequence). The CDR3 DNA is TGTGCCAGCGCCCCCCGGACAGATCTAGCCAAAAACATTCAGTACTTC. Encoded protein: CASAPRTDLAKNIQYF.

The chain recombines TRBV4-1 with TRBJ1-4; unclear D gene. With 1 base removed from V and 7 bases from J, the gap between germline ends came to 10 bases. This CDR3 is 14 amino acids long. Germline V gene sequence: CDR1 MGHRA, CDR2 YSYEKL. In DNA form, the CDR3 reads TGCGCCAGCAGCCAAGGACCTACGGGTGAAAAACTGTTTTTT. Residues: CASSQGPTGEKLFF.

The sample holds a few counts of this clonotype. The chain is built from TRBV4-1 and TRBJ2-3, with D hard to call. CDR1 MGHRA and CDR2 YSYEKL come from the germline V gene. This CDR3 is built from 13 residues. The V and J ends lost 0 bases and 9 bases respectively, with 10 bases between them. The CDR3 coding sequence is TGCGCCAGCAGCCAAGACCCGATCGGAACGCAGTATTTT. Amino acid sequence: CASSQDPIGTQYF.

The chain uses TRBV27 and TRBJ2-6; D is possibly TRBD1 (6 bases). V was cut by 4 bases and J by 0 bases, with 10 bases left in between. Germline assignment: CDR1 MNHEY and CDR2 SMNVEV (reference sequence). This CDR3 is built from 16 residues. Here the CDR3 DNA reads TGTGCCAGCAGTTCGACAGGTTCCTCTGGGGCCAACGTCCTGACTTTC. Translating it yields CASSSTGSSGANVLTF.

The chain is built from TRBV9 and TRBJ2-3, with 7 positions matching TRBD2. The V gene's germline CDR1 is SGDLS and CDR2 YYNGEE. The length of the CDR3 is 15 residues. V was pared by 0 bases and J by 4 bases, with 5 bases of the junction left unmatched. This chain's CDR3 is CASSVDGRGPDTQYF. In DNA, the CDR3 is TGTGCCAGCAGCGTAGATGGGAGGGGCCCAGATACGCAGTATTTT.

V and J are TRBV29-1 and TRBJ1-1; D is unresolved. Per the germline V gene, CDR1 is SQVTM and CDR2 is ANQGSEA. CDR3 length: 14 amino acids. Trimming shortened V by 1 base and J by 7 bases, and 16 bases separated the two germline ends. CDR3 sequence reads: CSVEGSLNEYEAFF. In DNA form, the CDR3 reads TGCAGCGTTGAAGGTTCCCTAAACGAGTATGAAGCTTTCTTT.

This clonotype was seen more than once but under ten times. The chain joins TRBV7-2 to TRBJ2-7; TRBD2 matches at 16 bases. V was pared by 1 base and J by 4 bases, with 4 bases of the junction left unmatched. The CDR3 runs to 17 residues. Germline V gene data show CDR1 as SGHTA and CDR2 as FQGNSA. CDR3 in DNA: TGTGCCAGCAGCTTAGTTTCGGGACTAGCGGGAGGGTACGAGCAGTACTTC. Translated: CASSLVSGLAGGYEQYF.

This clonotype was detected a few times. CDR3: CASSQEGQPQVNEKLFF. Written as DNA, the CDR3 is TGCGCCAGCAGCCAAGAGGGACAGCCTCAAGTAAATGAAAAACTGTTTTTT. The chain recombines TRBV4-1 with TRBJ1-4, with 7 bases identical to TRBD1. Germline values: CDR1 MGHRA, CDR2 YSYEKL. The CDR3 runs 17 residues. V dropped 0 bases and J dropped 5; count of bases not matched to a gene: 9.

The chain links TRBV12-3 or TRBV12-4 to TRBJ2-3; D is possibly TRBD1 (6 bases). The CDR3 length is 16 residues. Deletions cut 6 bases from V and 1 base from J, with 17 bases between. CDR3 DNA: TGTGCCAGCAGCCTACCCTCAAGGACAGGCACAGATACGCAGTATTTT. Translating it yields CASSLPSRTGTDTQYF.

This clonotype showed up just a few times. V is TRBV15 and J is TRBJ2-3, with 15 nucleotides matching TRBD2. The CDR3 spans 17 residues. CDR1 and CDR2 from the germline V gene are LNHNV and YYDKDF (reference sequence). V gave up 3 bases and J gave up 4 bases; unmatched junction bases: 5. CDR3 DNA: TGTGCCACCAGCAGCGGACTAGCGGGGGGGCCTGCAGATACGCAGTATTTT. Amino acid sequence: CATSSGLAGGPADTQYF.

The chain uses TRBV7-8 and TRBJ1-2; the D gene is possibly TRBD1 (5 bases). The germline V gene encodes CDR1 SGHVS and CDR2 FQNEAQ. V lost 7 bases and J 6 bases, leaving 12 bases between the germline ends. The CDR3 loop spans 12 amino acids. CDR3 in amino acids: CASTTTADGYTF. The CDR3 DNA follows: TGTGCCAGCACCACGACAGCCGATGGCTACACCTTC.

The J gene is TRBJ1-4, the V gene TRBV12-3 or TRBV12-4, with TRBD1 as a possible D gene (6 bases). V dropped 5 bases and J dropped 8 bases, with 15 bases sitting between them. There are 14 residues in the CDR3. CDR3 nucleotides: TGTGCCAGCAGTCCTCAGGGGTTGGGAGAAAAACTGTTTTTT. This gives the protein CASSPQGLGEKLFF.

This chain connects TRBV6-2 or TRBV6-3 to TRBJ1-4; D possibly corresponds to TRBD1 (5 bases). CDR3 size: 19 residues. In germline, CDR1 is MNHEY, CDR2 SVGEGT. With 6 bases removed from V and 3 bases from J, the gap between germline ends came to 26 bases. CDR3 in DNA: TGTGCCAGCAGCCAGATACGCCGGGACTTCTTCATTCCTAATGAAAAACTGTTTTTT. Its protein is CASSQIRRDFFIPNEKLFF.

Written as DNA, the CDR3 is TGCGCCAGCAGCGGGGGACAGAGCCACTATGGCTACACCTTC. Amino acid sequence: CASSGGQSHYGYTF. The gene calls are TRBV5-1 and TRBJ1-2; 7 bases are a match to TRBD1. The CDR3 has 14 amino acids. V dropped 4 bases and J dropped 3; count of bases not matched to a gene: 6. Germline V gene data show CDR1 as SGHRS and CDR2 as YFSETQ.

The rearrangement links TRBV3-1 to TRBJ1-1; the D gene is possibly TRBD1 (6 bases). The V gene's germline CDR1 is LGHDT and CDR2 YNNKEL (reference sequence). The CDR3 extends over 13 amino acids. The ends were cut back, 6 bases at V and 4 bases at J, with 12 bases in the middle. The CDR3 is CASRKRGSTEAFF. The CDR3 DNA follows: TGTGCCAGCAGGAAGAGGGGGAGCACTGAAGCTTTCTTT.

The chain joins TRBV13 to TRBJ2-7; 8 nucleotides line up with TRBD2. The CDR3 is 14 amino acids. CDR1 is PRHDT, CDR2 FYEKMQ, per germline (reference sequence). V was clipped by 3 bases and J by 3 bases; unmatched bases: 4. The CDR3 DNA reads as TGTGCCAGCAGCTTCGAGCGGGGGAGCTACGAGCAGTACTTC. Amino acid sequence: CASSFERGSYEQYF.

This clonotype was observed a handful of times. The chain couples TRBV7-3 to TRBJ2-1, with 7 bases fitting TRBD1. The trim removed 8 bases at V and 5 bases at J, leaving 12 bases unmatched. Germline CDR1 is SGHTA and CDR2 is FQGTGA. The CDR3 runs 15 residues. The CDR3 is CASGPTLGTDNEQFF. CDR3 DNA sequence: TGTGCCAGCGGCCCAACTTTGGGGACAGACAATGAGCAGTTCTTC.